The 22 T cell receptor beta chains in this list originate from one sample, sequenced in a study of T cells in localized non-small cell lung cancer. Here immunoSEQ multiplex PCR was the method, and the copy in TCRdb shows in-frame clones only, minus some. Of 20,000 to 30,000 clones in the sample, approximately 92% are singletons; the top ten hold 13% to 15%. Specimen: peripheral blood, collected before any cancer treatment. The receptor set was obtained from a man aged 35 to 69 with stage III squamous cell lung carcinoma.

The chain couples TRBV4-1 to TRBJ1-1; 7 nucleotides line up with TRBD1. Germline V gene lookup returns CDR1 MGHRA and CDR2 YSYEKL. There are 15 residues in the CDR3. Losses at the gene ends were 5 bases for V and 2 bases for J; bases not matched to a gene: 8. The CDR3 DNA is TGCGCCAGCAGCTCCCGACAGGGTGGAAACACTGAAGCTTTCTTT. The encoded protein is CASSSRQGGNTEAFF.

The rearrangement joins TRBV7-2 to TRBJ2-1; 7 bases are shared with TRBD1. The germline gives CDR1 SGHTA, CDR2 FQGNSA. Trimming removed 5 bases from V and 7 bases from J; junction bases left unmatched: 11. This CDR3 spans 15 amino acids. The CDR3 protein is CASSQAVGQVNEQFF. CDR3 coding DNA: TGTGCCAGCAGCCAAGCTGTTGGACAGGTAAATGAGCAGTTCTTC.

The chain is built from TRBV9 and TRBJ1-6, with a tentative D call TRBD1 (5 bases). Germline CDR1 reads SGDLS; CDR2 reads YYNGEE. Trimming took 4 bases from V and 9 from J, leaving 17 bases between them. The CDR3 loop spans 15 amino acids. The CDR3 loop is CASSSPGRGRSPLHF. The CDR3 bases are TGTGCCAGCAGCTCTCCAGGGAGGGGCCGTTCACCCCTCCACTTT. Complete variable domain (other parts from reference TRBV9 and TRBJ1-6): DSGVTQTPKHLITATGQRVTLRCSPRSGDLSVYWYQQSLDQGLQFLIQYYNGEERAKGNILERFSAQQFPDLHSELNLSSLELGDSALYFCASSSPGRGRSPLHFGNGTRLTVT.

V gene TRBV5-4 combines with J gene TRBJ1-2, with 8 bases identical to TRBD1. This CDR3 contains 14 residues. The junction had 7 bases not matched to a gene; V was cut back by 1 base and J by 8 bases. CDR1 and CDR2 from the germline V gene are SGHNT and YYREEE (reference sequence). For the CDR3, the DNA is TGTGCCAGCAGCTTGCCCATTGACAGGGGAGGCTACACCTTC. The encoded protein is CASSLPIDRGGYTF.

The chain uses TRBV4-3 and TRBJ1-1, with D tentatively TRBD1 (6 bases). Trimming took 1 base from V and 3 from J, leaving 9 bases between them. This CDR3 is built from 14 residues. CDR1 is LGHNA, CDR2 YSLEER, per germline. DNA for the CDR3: TGCGCCAGCAGCCAAGTGGGGGCTCACACTGAAGCTTTCTTT. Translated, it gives CASSQVGAHTEAFF.

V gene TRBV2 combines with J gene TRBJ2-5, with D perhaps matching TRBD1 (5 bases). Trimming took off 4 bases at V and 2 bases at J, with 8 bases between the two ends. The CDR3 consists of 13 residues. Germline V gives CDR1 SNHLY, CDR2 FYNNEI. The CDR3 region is CASSAQDQETQYF. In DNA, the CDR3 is TGTGCCAGCAGTGCACAGGATCAAGAGACCCAGTACTTC.

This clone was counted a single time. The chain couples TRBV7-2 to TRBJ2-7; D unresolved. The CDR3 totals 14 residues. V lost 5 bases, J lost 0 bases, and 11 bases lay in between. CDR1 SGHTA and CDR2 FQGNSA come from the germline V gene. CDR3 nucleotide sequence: TGTGCCAGCAGCCCCCAAGTCCTCTCCTACGAGCAGTACTTC. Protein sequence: CASSPQVLSYEQYF.

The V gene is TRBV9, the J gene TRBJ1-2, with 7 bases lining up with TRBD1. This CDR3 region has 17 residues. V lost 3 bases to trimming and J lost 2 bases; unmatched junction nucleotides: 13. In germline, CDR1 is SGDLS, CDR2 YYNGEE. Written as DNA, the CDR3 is TGTGCCAGCAGCGAAGGGAACCAGGGGGTCTACAACTATGGCTACACCTTC. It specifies CASSEGNQGVYNYGYTF.

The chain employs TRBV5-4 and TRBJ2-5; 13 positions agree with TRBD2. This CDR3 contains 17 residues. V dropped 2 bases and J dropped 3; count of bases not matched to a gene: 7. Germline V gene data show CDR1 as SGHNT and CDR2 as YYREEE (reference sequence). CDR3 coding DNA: TGTGCCAGCAGCTTACGACTAGCGGGGGGAGGGGAAGAGACCCAGTACTTC. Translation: CASSLRLAGGGEETQYF.

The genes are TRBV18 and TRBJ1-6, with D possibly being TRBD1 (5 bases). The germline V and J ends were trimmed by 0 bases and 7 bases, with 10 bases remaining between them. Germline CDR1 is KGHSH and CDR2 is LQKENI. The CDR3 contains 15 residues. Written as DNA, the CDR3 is TGTGCCAGCTCACCACCGAGCCAGGGAAATTCACCCCTCCACTTT. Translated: CASSPPSQGNSPLHF.

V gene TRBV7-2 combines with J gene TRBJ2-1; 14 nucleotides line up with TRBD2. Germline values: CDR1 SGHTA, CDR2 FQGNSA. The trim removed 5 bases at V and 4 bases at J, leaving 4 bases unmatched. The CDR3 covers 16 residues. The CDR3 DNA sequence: TGTGCCAGCAGCCCCCGGACTAGCGGGAGGTACAATGAGCAGTTCTTC. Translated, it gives CASSPRTSGRYNEQFF.

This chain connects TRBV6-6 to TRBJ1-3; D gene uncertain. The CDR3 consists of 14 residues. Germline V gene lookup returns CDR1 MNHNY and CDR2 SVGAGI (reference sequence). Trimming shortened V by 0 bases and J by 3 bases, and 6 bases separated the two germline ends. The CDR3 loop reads CASSYSSSGNTIYF. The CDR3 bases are TGTGCCAGCAGTTACTCGTCCAGTGGAAACACCATATATTTT.

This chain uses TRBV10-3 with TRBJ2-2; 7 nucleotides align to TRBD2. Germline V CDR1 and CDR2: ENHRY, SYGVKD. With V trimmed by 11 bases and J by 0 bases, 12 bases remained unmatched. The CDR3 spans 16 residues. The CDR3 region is CALRRTAGANTGELFF. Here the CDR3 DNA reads TGTGCCCTTAGACGGACGGCGGGGGCGAACACCGGGGAGCTGTTTTTT.

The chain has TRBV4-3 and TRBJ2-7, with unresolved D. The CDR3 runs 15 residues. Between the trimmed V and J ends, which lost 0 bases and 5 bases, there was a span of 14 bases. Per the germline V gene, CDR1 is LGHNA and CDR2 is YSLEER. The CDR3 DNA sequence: TGCGCCAGCAGCCAAGAGATTTCTACCGCTAACGAGCAGTACTTC. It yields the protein CASSQEISTANEQYF.

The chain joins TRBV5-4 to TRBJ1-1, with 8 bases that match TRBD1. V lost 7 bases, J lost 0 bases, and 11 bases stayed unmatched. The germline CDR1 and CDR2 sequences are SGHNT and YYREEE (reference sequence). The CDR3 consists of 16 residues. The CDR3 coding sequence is TGTGCCAGCCTTTCAACAGGGGGGGCCATGAACACTGAAGCTTTCTTT. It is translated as CASLSTGGAMNTEAFF.

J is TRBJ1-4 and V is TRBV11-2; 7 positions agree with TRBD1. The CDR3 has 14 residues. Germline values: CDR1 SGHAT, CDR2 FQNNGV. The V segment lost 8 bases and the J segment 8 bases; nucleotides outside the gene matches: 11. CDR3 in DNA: TGTGCCAGCGGCGCGACAGGGACGGGAGAAAAACTGTTTTTT. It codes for CASGATGTGEKLFF.

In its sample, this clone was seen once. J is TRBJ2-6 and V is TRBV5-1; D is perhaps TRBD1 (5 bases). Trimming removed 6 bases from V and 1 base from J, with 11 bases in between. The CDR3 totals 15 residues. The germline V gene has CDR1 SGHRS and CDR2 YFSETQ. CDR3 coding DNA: TGCGCCAGCACTCAGGGATTATCTGGGGCCAACGTCCTGACTTTC. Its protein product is CASTQGLSGANVLTF.

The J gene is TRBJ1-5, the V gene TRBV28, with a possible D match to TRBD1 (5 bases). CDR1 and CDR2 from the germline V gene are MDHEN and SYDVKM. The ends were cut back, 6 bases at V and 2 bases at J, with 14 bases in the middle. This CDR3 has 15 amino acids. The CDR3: CASSPTGVGNQPQHF. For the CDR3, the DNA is TGTGCCAGCAGCCCGACGGGGGTCGGCAATCAGCCCCAGCATTTT.

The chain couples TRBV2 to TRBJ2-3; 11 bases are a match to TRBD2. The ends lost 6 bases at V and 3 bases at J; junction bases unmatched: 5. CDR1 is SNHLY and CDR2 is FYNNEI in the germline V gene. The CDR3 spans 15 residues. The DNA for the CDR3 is TGTGCCAGCAGGTCCAGGACTAGCGGGACAGATACGCAGTATTTT. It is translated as CASRSRTSGTDTQYF. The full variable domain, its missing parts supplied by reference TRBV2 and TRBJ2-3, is EPEVTQTPSHQVTQMGQEVILRCVPISNHLYFYWYRQILGQKVEFLVSFYNNEISEKSEIFDDQFSVERPDGSNFTLKIRSTKLEDSAMYFCASRSRTSGTDTQYFGPGTRLTVL.

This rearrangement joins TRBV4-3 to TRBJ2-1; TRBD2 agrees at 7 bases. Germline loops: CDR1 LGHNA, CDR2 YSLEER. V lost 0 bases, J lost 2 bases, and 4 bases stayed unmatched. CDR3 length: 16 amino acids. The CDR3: CASSQDRAGAYNEQFF. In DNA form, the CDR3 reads TGCGCCAGCAGCCAAGATCGGGCGGGAGCCTACAATGAGCAGTTCTTC.

CDR3 sequence reads: CASSPLGPSYEQYF. In nucleotides, the CDR3 is TGCGCCAGCAGCCCCTTGGGACCGAGCTACGAGCAGTACTTC. The genes are TRBV10-1 and TRBJ2-7; D may match TRBD1 or TRBD2 (5 bases each). The germline CDR1 and CDR2 sequences are WNHNN and SYGVQD (reference sequence). This CDR3 is built from 14 residues. V was clipped by 6 bases and J by 3 bases, with 15 bases between them.

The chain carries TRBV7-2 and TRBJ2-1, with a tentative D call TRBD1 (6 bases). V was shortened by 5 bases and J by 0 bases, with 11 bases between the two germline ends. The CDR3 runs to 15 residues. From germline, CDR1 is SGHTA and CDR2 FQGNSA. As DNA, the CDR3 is TGTGCCAGCAGCCCGACAGGAACCTCCTACAATGAGCAGTTCTTC. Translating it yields CASSPTGTSYNEQFF. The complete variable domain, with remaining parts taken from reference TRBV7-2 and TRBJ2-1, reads GAGVSQSPSNKVTEKGKDVELRCDPISGHTALYWYRQSLGQGLEFLIYFQGNSAPDKSGLPSDRFSAERTGGSVSTLTIQRTQQEDSAVYLCASSPTGTSYNEQFFGPGTRLTVL.